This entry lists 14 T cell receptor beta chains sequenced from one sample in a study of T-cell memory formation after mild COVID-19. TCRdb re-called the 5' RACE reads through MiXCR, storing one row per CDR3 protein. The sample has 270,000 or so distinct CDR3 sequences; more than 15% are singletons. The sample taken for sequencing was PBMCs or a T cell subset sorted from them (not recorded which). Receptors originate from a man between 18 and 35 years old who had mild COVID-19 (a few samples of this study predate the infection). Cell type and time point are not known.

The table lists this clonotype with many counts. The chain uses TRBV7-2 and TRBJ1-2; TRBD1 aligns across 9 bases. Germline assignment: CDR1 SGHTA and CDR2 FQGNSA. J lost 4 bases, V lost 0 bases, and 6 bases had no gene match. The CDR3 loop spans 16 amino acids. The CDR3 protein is CASSLAAGQGSYGYTF. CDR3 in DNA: TGTGCCAGCAGCTTAGCGGCGGGACAGGGCTCCTATGGCTACACCTTC. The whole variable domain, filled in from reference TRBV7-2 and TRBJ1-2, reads GAGVSQSPSNKVTEKGKDVELRCDPISGHTALYWYRQSLGQGLEFLIYFQGNSAPDKSGLPSDRFSAERTGGSVSTLTIQRTQQEDSAVYLCASSLAAGQGSYGYTFGSGTRLTVV.

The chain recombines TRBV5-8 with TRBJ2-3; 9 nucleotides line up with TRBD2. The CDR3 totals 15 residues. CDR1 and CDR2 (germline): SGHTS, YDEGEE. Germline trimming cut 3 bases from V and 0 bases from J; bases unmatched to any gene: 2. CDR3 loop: CASSSAGGSTDTQYF. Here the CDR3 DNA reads TGTGCCAGCAGCTCGGCGGGGGGGAGCACAGATACGCAGTATTTT.

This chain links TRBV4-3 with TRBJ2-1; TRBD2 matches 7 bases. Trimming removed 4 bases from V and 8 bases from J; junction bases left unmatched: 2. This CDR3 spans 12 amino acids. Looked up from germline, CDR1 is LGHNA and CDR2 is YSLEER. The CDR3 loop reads CASSRRGYEQFF. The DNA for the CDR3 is TGCGCCAGCAGCCGGCGGGGGTATGAGCAGTTCTTC.

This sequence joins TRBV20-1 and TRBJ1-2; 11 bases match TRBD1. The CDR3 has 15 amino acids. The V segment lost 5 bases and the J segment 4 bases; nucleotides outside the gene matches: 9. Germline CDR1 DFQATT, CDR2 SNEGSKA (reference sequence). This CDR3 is CSAPKDRGRLYGYTF. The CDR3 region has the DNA TGCAGTGCTCCCAAGGACAGGGGGCGCCTCTATGGCTACACCTTC.

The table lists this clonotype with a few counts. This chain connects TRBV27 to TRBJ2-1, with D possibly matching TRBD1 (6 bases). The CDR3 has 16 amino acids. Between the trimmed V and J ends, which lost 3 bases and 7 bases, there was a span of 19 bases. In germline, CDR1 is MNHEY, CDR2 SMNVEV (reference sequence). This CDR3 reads CASSFYPGRGWNEQFF. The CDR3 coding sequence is TGTGCCAGCAGTTTTTATCCGGGCAGGGGTTGGAATGAGCAGTTCTTC.

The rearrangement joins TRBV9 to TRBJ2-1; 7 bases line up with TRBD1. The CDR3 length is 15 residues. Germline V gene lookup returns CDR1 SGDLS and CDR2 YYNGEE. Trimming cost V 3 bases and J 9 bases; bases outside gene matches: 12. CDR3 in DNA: TGTGCCAGCAGCGCGCAGGGGGAAGCGCTCTTTGAGCAGTTCTTC. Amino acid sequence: CASSAQGEALFEQFF. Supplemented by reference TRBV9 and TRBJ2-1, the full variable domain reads DSGVTQTPKHLITATGQRVTLRCSPRSGDLSVYWYQQSLDQGLQFLIQYYNGEERAKGNILERFSAQQFPDLHSELNLSSLELGDSALYFCASSAQGEALFEQFFGPGTRLTVL.

CDR3 amino acids: CASSSRLTSGVTGELFF. In DNA form, the CDR3 reads TGTGCCAGCAGCTCCCGGCTGACTAGCGGGGTCACCGGGGAGCTGTTTTTT. This chain uses TRBV7-8 with TRBJ2-2, with 11 bases lining up with TRBD2. CDR3 size: 17 residues. Trimming cost V 4 bases and J 4 bases; bases outside gene matches: 8. From germline, CDR1 is SGHVS and CDR2 FQNEAQ.

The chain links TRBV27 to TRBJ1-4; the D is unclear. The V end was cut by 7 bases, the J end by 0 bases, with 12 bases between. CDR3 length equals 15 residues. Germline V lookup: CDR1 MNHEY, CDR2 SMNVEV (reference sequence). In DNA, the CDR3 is TGTGCCAGCATGATGGGCTATTCAACTAATGAAAAACTGTTTTTT. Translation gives CASMMGYSTNEKLFF.

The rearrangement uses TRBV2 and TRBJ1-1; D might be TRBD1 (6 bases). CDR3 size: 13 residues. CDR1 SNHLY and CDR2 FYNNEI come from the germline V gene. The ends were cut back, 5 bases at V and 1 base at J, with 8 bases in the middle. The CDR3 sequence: CASSMGQNTEAFF. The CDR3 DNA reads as TGTGCCAGCAGTATGGGACAGAACACTGAAGCTTTCTTT.

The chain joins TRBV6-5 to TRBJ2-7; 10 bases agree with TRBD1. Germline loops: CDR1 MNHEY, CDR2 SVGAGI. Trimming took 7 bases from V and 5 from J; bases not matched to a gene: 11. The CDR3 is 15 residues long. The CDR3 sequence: CASTSPGQGKHEQYF. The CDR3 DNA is TGTGCCAGCACCTCCCCGGGACAGGGGAAGCACGAGCAGTACTTC.

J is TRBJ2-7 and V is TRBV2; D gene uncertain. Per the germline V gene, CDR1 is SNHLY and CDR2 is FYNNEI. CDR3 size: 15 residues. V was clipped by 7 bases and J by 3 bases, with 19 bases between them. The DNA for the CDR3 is TGTGCCAGCATCCCCGAGGCTACAGAATTCTACGAGCAGTACTTC. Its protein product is CASIPEATEFYEQYF. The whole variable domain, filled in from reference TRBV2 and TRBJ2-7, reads EPEVTQTPSHQVTQMGQEVILRCVPISNHLYFYWYRQILGQKVEFLVSFYNNEISEKSEIFDDQFSVERPDGSNFTLKIRSTKLEDSAMYFCASIPEATEFYEQYFGPGTRLTVT.

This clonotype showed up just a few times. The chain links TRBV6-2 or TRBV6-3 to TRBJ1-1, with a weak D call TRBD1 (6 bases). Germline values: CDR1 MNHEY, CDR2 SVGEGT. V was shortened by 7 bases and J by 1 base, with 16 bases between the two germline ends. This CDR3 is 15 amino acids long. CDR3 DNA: TGTGCCAGCACCCCAAGGGGGGTTTCGAACACTGAAGCTTTCTTT. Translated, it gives CASTPRGVSNTEAFF.

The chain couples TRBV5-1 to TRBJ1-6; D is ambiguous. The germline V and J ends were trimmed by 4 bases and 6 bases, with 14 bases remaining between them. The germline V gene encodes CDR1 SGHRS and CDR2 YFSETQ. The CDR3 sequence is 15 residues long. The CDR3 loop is CASSPGMWGNSPLHF. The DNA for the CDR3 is TGCGCCAGCAGCCCTGGGATGTGGGGTAATTCACCCCTCCACTTT. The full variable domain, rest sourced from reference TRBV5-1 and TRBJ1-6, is KAGVTQTPRYLIKTRGQQVTLSCSPISGHRSVSWYQQTPGQGLQFLFEYFSETQRNKGNFPGRFSGRQFSNSRSEMNVSTLELGDSALYLCASSPGMWGNSPLHFGNGTRLTVT.

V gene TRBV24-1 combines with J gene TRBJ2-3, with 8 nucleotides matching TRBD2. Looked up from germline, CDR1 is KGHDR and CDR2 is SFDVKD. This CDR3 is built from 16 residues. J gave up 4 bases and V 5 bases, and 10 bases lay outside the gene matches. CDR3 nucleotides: TGTGCCACCAGTGCCAGAAGCGGGGGTACTCCAGATACGCAGTATTTT. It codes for CATSARSGGTPDTQYF.